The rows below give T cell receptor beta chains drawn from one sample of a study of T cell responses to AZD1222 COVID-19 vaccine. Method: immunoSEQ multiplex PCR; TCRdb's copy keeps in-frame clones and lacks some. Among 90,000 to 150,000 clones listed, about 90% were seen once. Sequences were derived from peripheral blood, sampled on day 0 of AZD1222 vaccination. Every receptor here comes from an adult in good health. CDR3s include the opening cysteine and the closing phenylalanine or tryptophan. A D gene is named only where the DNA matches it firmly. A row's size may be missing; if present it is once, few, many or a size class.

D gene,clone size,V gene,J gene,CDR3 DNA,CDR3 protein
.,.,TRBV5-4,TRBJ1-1,TGTGCCAGCAGCTTGAAGTGGGGGCTTAGTGTGAGCACTGAAGCTTTCTTT,CASSLKWGLSVSTEAFF
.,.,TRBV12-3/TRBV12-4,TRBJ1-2,TGTGCCAGCAATCCGGGAACCAGGAGTGGCTACACCTTC,CASNPGTRSGYTF
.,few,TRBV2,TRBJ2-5,TGTGCCAGCAGGGCGGTCTGGGGCGAGGAGACCCAGTACTTC,CASRAVWGEETQYF
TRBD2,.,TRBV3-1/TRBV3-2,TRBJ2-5,TGTGCCAGCAGCCTAAGCGGGAGCGGGACCCAGTACTTC,CASSLSGSGTQYF
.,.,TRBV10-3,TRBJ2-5,TGTGCCATCAGGTTCCAAGAGACCCAGTACTTC,CAIRFQETQYF
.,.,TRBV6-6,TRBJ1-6,TGTGCCAGCAGTGAGGGGGGGGACCGTTCACCCCTCCACTTT,CASSEGGDRSPLHF
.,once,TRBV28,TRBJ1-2,TGTGCCAGCAGTTTAGATGGATATGGCTACACCTTC,CASSLDGYGYTF
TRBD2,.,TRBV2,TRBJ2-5,TGTGCCAGCAGCTTTCAGGGGGGACTAGCCACAGAGACCCAGTACTTC,CASSFQGGLATETQYF
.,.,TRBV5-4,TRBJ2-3,TGTGCCAGCAGCTCCACAGATACGCAGTATTTT,CASSSTDTQYF
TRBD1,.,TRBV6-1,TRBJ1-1,TGTGCCAGCAGTGGGGCGGCGGCAGGGGGGAACACTGAAGCTTTCTTT,CASSGAAAGGNTEAFF
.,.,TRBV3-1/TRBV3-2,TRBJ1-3,TGTGCCAGCAGCCGAGGAGGGACTGGAAACACCATATATTTT,CASSRGGTGNTIYF
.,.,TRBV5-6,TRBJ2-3,TGTGCCAGCAGCTTCTACGGCGGACCCCGCACAGATACGCAGTATTTT,CASSFYGGPRTDTQYF
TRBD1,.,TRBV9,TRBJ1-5,TGTGCCAGCAGCGTAGGTCCAGGGGGTCTAAATCAGCCCCAGCATTTT,CASSVGPGGLNQPQHF
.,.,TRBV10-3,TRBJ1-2,TGTGCCATCAGTGAGTTTACAGGGACGAATGGCTACACCTTC,CAISEFTGTNGYTF
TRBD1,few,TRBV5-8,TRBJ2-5,TGTGCCAGCAGCTTGGGGGACAGATCCCAAGAGACCCAGTACTTC,CASSLGDRSQETQYF
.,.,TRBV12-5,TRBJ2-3,TGTGCTAGTGGTTTGGTTGCGGGATACACAGATACGCAGTATTTT,CASGLVAGYTDTQYF
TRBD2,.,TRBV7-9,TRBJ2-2,TGTGCCAGCAGCGCGAGGGAGGGCGGGGTGAACACCGGGGAGCTGTTTTTT,CASSAREGGVNTGELFF
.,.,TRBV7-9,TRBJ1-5,TGTGCCAGCAGCTTGGACAACTACGATAGCAATCAGCCCCAGCATTTT,CASSLDNYDSNQPQHF
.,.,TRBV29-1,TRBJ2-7,TGCAGCGTTGAAGACAGGGGACGGGGCTACGAGCAGTACTTC,CSVEDRGRGYEQYF
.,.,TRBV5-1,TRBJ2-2,TGCGCCAGCAGCTTGCGCCCCGATGGGGACACCGGGGAGCTGTTTTTT,CASSLRPDGDTGELFF
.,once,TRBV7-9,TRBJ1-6,TGTGCCAGCAGCTTAACAGATTCACCCCTCCACTTT,CASSLTDSPLHF
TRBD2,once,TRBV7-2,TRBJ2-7,TGTGCCAGCAGCATCGAAGCGGGACTCTCCTACGAGCAGTACTTC,CASSIEAGLSYEQYF
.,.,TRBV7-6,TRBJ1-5,TGTGCCAGCAGCTTAGAAGGGTTTCAGCCCCAGCATTTT,CASSLEGFQPQHF
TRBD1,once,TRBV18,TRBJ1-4,TGTGCCAGCTCACCACAGCGACAGGGTTCGGGGTTAAGCGCTAATGAAAAACTGTTTTTT,CASSPQRQGSGLSANEKLFF
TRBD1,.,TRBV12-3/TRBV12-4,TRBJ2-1,TGTGCCAGCAGCCGACAGGGGTATAATGAGCAGTTCTTC,CASSRQGYNEQFF
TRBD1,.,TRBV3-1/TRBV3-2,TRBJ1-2,TGTGCCAGCAGCCAAGGACAGGGGTCTAACTATGGCTACACCTTC,CASSQGQGSNYGYTF
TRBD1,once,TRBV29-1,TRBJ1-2,TGCAGCGTAGGACAGGGACCCTATGGCTACACCTTC,CSVGQGPYGYTF